This T cell receptor beta chain was observed in a study of T cell changes during pregnancy in multiple sclerosis. J was trimmed by 12 bases and V by 1 base; bases with no gene match: 18. Germline values: CDR1 SGHTA, CDR2 FQGNSA. The CDR3 spans 17 residues. Sequencing used immunoSEQ multiplex PCR; TCRdb keeps in-frame clones, though not all of them. The data show about 46,000 clones, 75% to 95% seen once. V usage is TRBV7-2 and J usage is TRBJ2-1; 7 bases line up with TRBD1. This clonotype was obtained from a female donor with multiple sclerosis, enrolled in a pregnancy study. Sample: CD8+ T cells from peripheral blood mononuclear cells, taken in the second trimester of pregnancy. Written as DNA, the CDR3 is TGTGCCAGCAGCTTAGGAGAGACAGGGCACCCCTCCAAAGGGCAGTTCTTC. The encoded protein is CASSLGETGHPSKGQFF.